One sample yielded the 7 T cell receptor beta chains listed below, sequenced in a study of neurological immune-mediated disorders. Via MiXCR, TCRdb re-called the 5' RACE reads, giving one row per CDR3 protein. This table holds tens of thousands of distinct CDR3 sequences, less than 8.5% found once. Sequenced: PBMCs. The receptors come from a woman aged 40 to 55 in good health.

This clonotype was seen at least ten times. V and J are TRBV20-1 and TRBJ1-2; no clear D. The V gene's germline CDR1 is DFQATT and CDR2 SNEGSKA (reference sequence). V lost 0 bases, J lost 3 bases, and 5 bases lay in between. This CDR3 comprises 12 residues. CDR3 DNA sequence: TGCAGTGCTAGAGAGGGCGACTATGGCTACACCTTC. Translating it yields CSAREGDYGYTF.

The table lists this clonotype with many counts. V usage is TRBV24-1 and J usage is TRBJ2-3; D is possibly TRBD2 (6 bases). V lost 3 bases and J 4 bases, leaving 16 bases between the germline ends. Per germline, CDR1 KGHDR and CDR2 SFDVKD. This CDR3 is built from 16 residues. CDR3 nucleotides: TGTGCCACCAGTGATCCCCCGGGGGTTGGCTCAGATACGCAGTATTTT. Its translation is CATSDPPGVGSDTQYF.

This clonotype was counted many times. V gene TRBV10-3 combines with J gene TRBJ2-3; 7 bases agree with TRBD2. CDR1 ENHRY and CDR2 SYGVKD come from the germline V gene. V lost 10 bases and J lost 2; bases outside the gene matches: 6. CDR3 size: 13 residues. CDR3 DNA sequence: TGTGCCACCATAGCGGGCTTCACAGATACGCAGTATTTT. Amino acids: CATIAGFTDTQYF.

At least ten counts were recorded for this clonotype. The chain recombines TRBV5-1 with TRBJ2-1; 9 bases map to TRBD1. Germline lookup yields CDR1 SGHRS and CDR2 YFSETQ. There are 15 residues in the CDR3. After removal of 5 bases from V and 5 bases from J, the junction contained 8 bases not matched to a gene. The DNA of the CDR3 is TGCGCCAGCAGTACTACAGGGGGCAACCACAATGAGCAGTTCTTC. It specifies CASSTTGGNHNEQFF.

This clonotype is medium-sized by share. The rearrangement joins TRBV7-9 to TRBJ2-2, with 13 bases that match TRBD2. The V gene's germline CDR1 is SEHNR and CDR2 FQNEAQ (reference sequence). This CDR3 has 16 residues. With 4 bases clipped from V and 3 bases from J, the junction kept 2 bases outside the gene matches. CDR3 in DNA: TGTGCCAGCAGCTCGGGACTAGCGGGGTACACCGGGGAGCTGTTTTTT. It encodes CASSSGLAGYTGELFF.

This clonotype has ten or more counts. The chain joins TRBV9 to TRBJ2-5; 8 nucleotides agree with TRBD1. Germline CDR1 is SGDLS and CDR2 is YYNGEE. V shed 4 bases and J 4 bases; nucleotides not matched to a gene: 12. This CDR3 spans 16 amino acids. The chain's CDR3 is CASSTTQGAIGETQYF. The CDR3 DNA sequence: TGTGCCAGCAGCACCACGCAGGGGGCAATAGGAGAGACCCAGTACTTC.

This clonotype was detected ten times or more. The chain is built from TRBV5-1 and TRBJ1-5; TRBD1 aligns across 7 bases. This CDR3 has 15 residues. CDR1 and CDR2 (germline): SGHRS, YFSETQ. With V trimmed by 0 bases and J by 4 bases, 4 bases remained unmatched. The CDR3 loop is CASSLEAGGNQPQHF. The CDR3 nucleotides read TGCGCCAGCAGCTTGGAGGCAGGGGGGAATCAGCCCCAGCATTTT.